The rows below give T cell receptor beta chains drawn from one sample of a study of blood T cell repertoires in COVID-19. TCRdb's table, derived via immunoSEQ multiplex PCR, lists solely in-frame clones and lacks some. The sample has about 93,000 clones, approximately 80% seen once. The sequenced sample consisted of peripheral blood. These receptors were collected from a human donor in a cohort sampled during active COVID-19. Each CDR3 is given with its conserved first and last residue. A D gene is named only where the DNA matches it firmly. Some rows have no size entry. The others give once, few or many, or a class for an expanded clone.

D	V	J	size	CDR3	DNA
-	TRBV2	TRBJ2-2	-	CASTMTGNTGELFF	TGTGCCAGCACCATGACAGGGAACACCGGGGAGCTGTTTTTT
-	TRBV16	TRBJ2-7	-	CASSFRDEQYF	TGTGCCAGCAGCTTCAGGGACGAGCAGTACTTC
-	TRBV28	TRBJ2-5	-	CASSLSGRGYEETQYF	TGTGCCAGCAGTTTATCAGGCCGGGGTTACGAAGAGACCCAGTACTTC
TRBD2	TRBV27	TRBJ2-1	-	CASSPGGHEQFF	TGTGCCAGCAGTCCGGGGGGGCATGAGCAGTTCTTC
TRBD1	TRBV15	TRBJ2-4	few	CATSRDPPGTEKNIQYF	TGTGCCACCAGCAGAGATCCCCCTGGGACAGAAAAAAACATTCAGTACTTC
-	TRBV5-1	TRBJ1-3	-	CASSPGTGNTIYF	TGCGCCAGCAGCCCAGGGACTGGAAACACCATATATTTT
-	TRBV6-1	TRBJ1-6	few	CASSEASGFNSPLHF	TGTGCCAGCAGTGAAGCGTCAGGGTTTAATTCACCCCTCCACTTT
-	TRBV24-1	TRBJ1-5	-	CATSDSGRGGRNQPQHF	TGTGCCACCAGTGATTCCGGCAGGGGTGGGCGCAATCAGCCCCAGCATTTT
-	TRBV9	TRBJ1-4	few	CASSATDRLEKLFF	TGTGCCAGCAGCGCAACAGACAGGCTCGAAAAACTGTTTTTT
TRBD1	TRBV6-6	TRBJ1-5	-	CASSTSGGQHF	TGTGCCAGCAGCACGTCAGGGGGCCAGCATTTT
-	TRBV13	TRBJ2-3	-	CASSNNTGKVDTQYF	TGTGCCAGCAGCAACAACACAGGGAAGGTAGATACGCAGTATTTT
TRBD2	TRBV28	TRBJ2-7	-	CASSLPSGGDEQYF	TGTGCCAGCAGTTTACCAAGCGGGGGTGACGAGCAGTACTTC
-	TRBV9	TRBJ1-1	-	CASSVDPGGNTEAFF	TGTGCCAGCAGCGTAGATCCGGGGGGGAACACTGAAGCTTTCTTT
TRBD2	TRBV6-1	TRBJ2-3	once	CASSVTSGGSTDTQYF	TGTGCCAGCAGTGTCACTAGCGGGGGGAGCACAGATACGCAGTATTTT
TRBD2	TRBV18	TRBJ2-1	-	CASSPLAGDDNEQFF	TGTGCCAGCTCACCGCTAGCGGGAGACGACAATGAGCAGTTCTTC
TRBD1	TRBV11-3	TRBJ2-7	-	CASSFTGDYEQYF	TGTGCCAGCAGCTTTACAGGGGACTACGAGCAGTACTTC
-	TRBV7-2	TRBJ2-1	-	CASSPRTAWEQFF	TGTGCCAGCAGCCCCCGGACAGCATGGGAGCAGTTCTTC
-	TRBV19	TRBJ2-2	-	CASSRRQRTNTGELFF	TGTGCCAGTAGTAGGAGACAGAGAACGAACACCGGGGAGCTGTTTTTT
-	TRBV7-9	TRBJ2-3	few	CASSTMGTGVDTQYF	TGTGCCAGCAGCACCATGGGAACAGGTGTTGATACGCAGTATTTT
-	TRBV4-1	TRBJ1-2	once	CASSQAADDQGYGYTF	TGCGCCAGCAGCCAAGCGGCAGACGACCAGGGCTATGGCTACACCTTC
TRBD2	TRBV6-2/TRBV6-3	TRBJ2-7	-	CASSYELAGGASYEQYF	TGTGCCAGCAGTTACGAACTAGCGGGAGGCGCCTCCTACGAGCAGTACTTC
-	TRBV18	TRBJ1-2	-	CASSPDRLGGYTF	TGTGCCAGCTCACCAGACAGATTAGGGGGCTACACCTTC
-	TRBV5-6	TRBJ1-5	-	CASSLALRQPQHF	TGTGCCAGCAGCTTGGCCCTCAGGCAGCCCCAGCATTTT
-	TRBV5-1	TRBJ2-3	-	CASSLGSSTDTQYF	TGCGCCAGCAGCTTGGGTTCTAGCACAGATACGCAGTATTTT
-	TRBV2	TRBJ2-5	-	CASGGYTQETQYF	TGTGCCAGCGGTGGGTACACACAAGAGACCCAGTACTTC
-	TRBV5-1	TRBJ1-1	-	CASSFAGNTEAFF	TGCGCCAGCAGCTTCGCCGGGAACACTGAAGCTTTCTTT
TRBD1	TRBV7-2	TRBJ2-5	-	CASSRDRGGETQYF	TGTGCCAGCAGCCGCGACAGGGGAGGAGAGACCCAGTACTTC
-	TRBV19	TRBJ2-7	-	CASSSLSVVGEQYF	TGTGCCAGTAGCAGCCTTAGCGTGGTGGGCGAGCAGTACTTC
-	TRBV6-5	TRBJ2-6	-	CASKKTGSGANVLTF	TGTGCCAGCAAAAAGACAGGCTCTGGGGCCAACGTCCTGACTTTC
TRBD1	TRBV7-2	TRBJ2-1	-	CASSTRAGGRYNEQFF	TGTGCCAGCAGCACCAGAGCAGGGGGTCGATACAATGAGCAGTTCTTC
TRBD2	TRBV30	TRBJ2-1	-	CAWSRSTGGSSEQFF	TGTGCCTGGAGTAGGTCTACGGGGGGGTCCAGTGAGCAGTTCTTC
TRBD2	TRBV24-1	TRBJ2-1	-	CATSDPGTSGYNEQFF	TGTGCCACCAGTGATCCCGGGACTAGCGGGTACAATGAGCAGTTCTTC
TRBD1	TRBV6-2/TRBV6-3	TRBJ2-2	once	CASSFRTGGSGELFF	TGTGCCAGCAGTTTCCGGACAGGGGGAAGCGGGGAGCTGTTTTTT
TRBD1	TRBV7-9	TRBJ1-6	-	CASSFLRDRDSPLHF	TGTGCCAGCAGCTTCCTTCGGGACAGGGATTCACCCCTCCACTTT
TRBD2	TRBV14	TRBJ2-3	-	CASSRGLAGGHTDTQYF	TGTGCCAGCAGCCGCGGACTAGCGGGGGGTCACACAGATACGCAGTATTTT
TRBD2	TRBV9	TRBJ2-1	-	CASSKRELAGAQYNEQFF	TGTGCCAGCAGCAAGAGGGAACTAGCGGGAGCCCAGTACAATGAGCAGTTCTTC
-	TRBV7-2	TRBJ2-2	-	CASSLGVVNTGELFF	TGTGCCAGCAGCTTAGGTGTAGTTAACACCGGGGAGCTGTTTTTT
TRBD1	TRBV15	TRBJ1-5	-	CATSPRWTGENQPQHF	TGTGCCACCAGCCCCCGTTGGACAGGGGAGAATCAGCCCCAGCATTTT
-	TRBV28	TRBJ1-1	-	CASSPRRGGVSEAFF	TGTGCCAGCAGTCCCAGGCGGGGAGGAGTTTCTGAAGCTTTCTTT
-	TRBV28	TRBJ1-2	-	CASIRSEDGGYTF	TGTGCCAGCATCAGGTCGGAGGATGGGGGCTACACCTTC
TRBD1	TRBV10-3	TRBJ2-1	-	CAISEPGTGGSYNEQFF	TGTGCCATCAGTGAGCCGGGAACAGGGGGCTCCTACAATGAGCAGTTCTTC